The 15 T cell receptor beta chains listed next were all sequenced from one sample in a study of blood T cell repertoires in COVID-19. The repertoire was sequenced with immunoSEQ multiplex PCR; TCRdb's copy has only in-frame clones and lacks some. The data contain 200,000 or so clones, around 81% of them seen just once; the ten biggest clones take up approximately 7.6%. The sequencing sample was made of PBMCs or T cells enriched from blood (not recorded which). The receptors originated from a man between 35 and 55 years old who had recovered from COVID-19.

This clone was seen a single time. The chain employs TRBV5-6 and TRBJ1-1; no clear D. The CDR3 runs 14 residues. Germline V gene lookup returns CDR1 SGHDT and CDR2 YYEEEE. V was shortened by 0 bases and J by 1 base, with 7 bases between the two germline ends. Here the CDR3 DNA reads TGTGCCAGCAGCTTGGTCCCGAGGAACACTGAAGCTTTCTTT. This translates into CASSLVPRNTEAFF.

The V and J genes are TRBV29-1 and TRBJ1-1, with 8 positions matching TRBD1. V dropped 3 bases and J dropped 4; count of bases not matched to a gene: 4. Per germline, CDR1 SQVTM and CDR2 ANQGSEA. CDR3 length: 13 residues. The CDR3 sequence is CSVETQGGTEAFF. Here the CDR3 DNA reads TGCAGCGTTGAGACACAGGGGGGCACTGAAGCTTTCTTT.

This clone was counted between two and nine times. J is TRBJ1-3 and V is TRBV5-5; a weak D match, TRBD1 (5 bases). Germline CDR1 SGHKS, CDR2 YYEKEE (reference sequence). The V end was cut by 6 bases, the J end by 0 bases, with 19 bases between. The CDR3 spans 17 residues. The CDR3 loop reads CASIGAGKTSSGNTIYF. DNA for the CDR3: TGTGCCAGCATTGGGGCGGGGAAAACAAGCTCTGGAAACACCATATATTTT.

This sequence joins TRBV5-1 and TRBJ2-5; TRBD2 matches at 11 bases. Unmatched junction bases numbered 1, after V lost 0 bases and J lost 3 bases. Germline V gives CDR1 SGHRS, CDR2 YFSETQ. This CDR3 is 15 amino acids long. CDR3 loop: CASSLGSGGEETQYF. In DNA form, the CDR3 reads TGCGCCAGCAGCTTGGGTAGCGGGGGGGAAGAGACCCAGTACTTC.

V gene TRBV4-3 combines with J gene TRBJ1-1; unclear D gene. The CDR3 consists of 13 residues. Germline V gene data show CDR1 as LGHNA and CDR2 as YSLEER. Trimming shortened V by 5 bases and J by 1 base, and 8 bases separated the two germline ends. This CDR3 reads CASSFEQNTEAFF. The CDR3, as DNA: TGCGCCAGCAGCTTTGAGCAGAACACTGAAGCTTTCTTT.

The chain carries TRBV20-1 and TRBJ2-1; TRBD2 agrees at 9 bases. CDR3 length: 15 amino acids. CDR1 DFQATT and CDR2 SNEGSKA come from the germline V gene (reference sequence). V lost 3 bases and J lost 2; bases outside the gene matches: 5. The DNA for the CDR3 is TGCAGTGCTAGTGGGACTAGCTCCCCCTACAATGAGCAGTTCTTC. Its translation: CSASGTSSPYNEQFF.

The chain combines TRBV29-1 with TRBJ1-2, with TRBD1 matching 7 bases. CDR1 SQVTM and CDR2 ANQGSEA come from the germline V gene. The J segment lost 0 bases and the V segment lost 8 bases, leaving 12 bases of the junction unmatched. CDR3 length: 15 amino acids. CDR3 nucleotide sequence: TGCAGCACCTGGGACAGCGGATCCTCTAACTATGGCTACACCTTC. Protein: CSTWDSGSSNYGYTF.

This clone turned up a few times. V usage is TRBV28 and J usage is TRBJ2-1; D possibly corresponds to TRBD2 (6 bases). The CDR3 sequence is 14 residues long. Germline CDR1 is MDHEN and CDR2 is SYDVKM. V lost 3 bases, J lost 5 bases, and 11 bases lay in between. The chain's CDR3 is CASSFSGLHNEQFF. The CDR3 bases are TGTGCCAGCAGTTTTAGCGGCCTCCACAATGAGCAGTTCTTC.

The gene calls are TRBV10-3 and TRBJ2-3, with a possible D match to TRBD1 (6 bases). The CDR3 runs 12 residues. Germline V lookup: CDR1 ENHRY, CDR2 SYGVKD. Deletions cut 7 bases from V and 8 bases from J, with 13 bases between. The CDR3 here is CAITSGEGTQYF. DNA for the CDR3: TGTGCCATCACTTCAGGGGAAGGTACGCAGTATTTT.

V usage is TRBV19 and J usage is TRBJ1-1; possibly TRBD1 for D (5 bases). CDR1 is LNHDA, CDR2 SQIVND, per germline (reference sequence). The CDR3 is 15 residues long. Deletions cut 4 bases from V and 0 bases from J, with 12 bases between. The CDR3 loop reads CASSTQTAMNTEAFF. Here the CDR3 DNA reads TGTGCCAGTAGTACACAGACAGCCATGAACACTGAAGCTTTCTTT.

The chain has TRBV28 and TRBJ1-1; D is perhaps TRBD1 (6 bases). V was cut by 8 bases and J by 4 bases, with 20 bases left in between. This CDR3 is 15 amino acids long. Germline V gene lookup returns CDR1 MDHEN and CDR2 SYDVKM. Here the CDR3 reads CASVGGAFIGTEAFF. The CDR3 DNA follows: TGTGCCAGCGTTGGGGGGGCCTTCATTGGCACTGAAGCTTTCTTT.

The chain recombines TRBV5-1 with TRBJ2-1; possibly TRBD1 for D (6 bases). The V end was cut by 4 bases, the J end by 5 bases, with 13 bases between. CDR1 SGHRS and CDR2 YFSETQ come from the germline V gene. The CDR3 consists of 14 residues. The CDR3 protein is CASSQDSTDNEQFF. The CDR3 bases are TGCGCCAGCAGCCAGGACAGCACAGACAATGAGCAGTTCTTC. Using reference TRBV5-1 and TRBJ2-1 for the parts outside the CDR3, the full variable domain is KAGVTQTPRYLIKTRGQQVTLSCSPISGHRSVSWYQQTPGQGLQFLFEYFSETQRNKGNFPGRFSGRQFSNSRSEMNVSTLELGDSALYLCASSQDSTDNEQFFGPGTRLTVL.

Concerning this clone itself: The sample carries other DNA sequences with the same CDR3. J is TRBJ1-2 and V is TRBV28; 8 bases map to TRBD1. Looked up from germline, CDR1 is MDHEN and CDR2 is SYDVKM. J was trimmed by 4 bases and V by 5 bases; bases with no gene match: 6. The CDR3 is made up of 14 amino acids. The CDR3 nucleotides are TGTGCCAGCAGTCGCGGACAGGGCGGCTATGGCTACACCTTC. Protein sequence: CASSRGQGGYGYTF.

The rearrangement uses TRBV10-1 and TRBJ1-2; 7 nucleotides match TRBD1. The CDR3 sequence is 15 residues long. V shed 4 bases, J shed 7 bases, and the junction held 12 bases outside the gene matches. From germline, CDR1 is WNHNN and CDR2 SYGVQD (reference sequence). CDR3 residues: CASSGKTGNSAGYTF. CDR3 in DNA: TGCGCCAGCAGTGGGAAGACAGGGAATTCCGCTGGCTACACCTTC.

This CDR3 reads CASSQGRLAGDTDTQYF. In DNA, the CDR3 is TGTGCCAGCAGCCAAGGCCGACTAGCGGGGGACACAGATACGCAGTATTTT. The rearrangement uses TRBV3-1 (or the pseudogene TRBV3-2) and TRBJ2-3, with 12 bases matching TRBD2. This CDR3 is 17 amino acids long. Per germline, CDR1 LGHDT and CDR2 YNNKEL (reference sequence). The junction had 4 bases not matched to a gene; V was cut back by 1 base and J by 2 bases.